Here is one TCR beta chain with its context. The sample belongs to a study of blood T cell repertoires in COVID-19. Overall study context: Researchers got acute and convalescent COVID-19 samples from the United States, Italy and Spain. The cDNA or gDNA used as material had been derived from T cells, B-cell-depleted T cells, or PBMCs.

V shed 6 bases and J 7 bases; nucleotides not matched to a gene: 5. Germline CDR1 is MGHDK and CDR2 is SYGVNS. The CDR3 extends over 13 amino acids. Per the original methods: Amplifying reference gene primers gave estimates of nucleated cell counts. Method: immunoSEQ multiplex PCR; TCRdb's copy keeps in-frame clones and lacks some. The DNA was the basis for D and trimming; V, J and clone size are from that table. In the table there are 150,000 to 200,000 clones, about 89% of which are singletons. Sequences were obtained from peripheral blood. V gene TRBV25-1 combines with J gene TRBJ1-2; 10 nucleotides align to TRBD1. This receptor was identified in a man in his sixties or seventies with acute or convalescent COVID-19. For the CDR3, the DNA is TGTGCCAGCAGGGTGACAGGGGGCGCTGGCTACACCTTC. Translated: CASRVTGGAGYTF.